This T cell receptor beta chain is drawn from a study of cytomegalovirus exposure and HLA in healthy donors. The table lists this clone with a few counts. Its antigen is undetermined. The PCR ran on 60 Vbeta and 13 Jbeta primers. The table came from immunoSEQ multiplex PCR; TCRdb's copy has only in-frame clones and leaves some out. Seen here are tens of thousands of clones, around 70% observed once, and the top ten hold approximately 20%. Study-level points and caveats: Presence/absence analysis assumed near-uniform sequencing depth across donors.

The CDR3 consists of 15 residues. The junction had 0 bases not matched to a gene; V was cut back by 1 base and J by 0 bases. Germline CDR1 SEHNR, CDR2 FQNEAQ (reference sequence). This rearrangement joins TRBV7-9 to TRBJ2-3, with 8 bases aligning to TRBD1. Sequences were obtained from PBMCs. The source is a woman aged 55-69 years in good health and CMV-seropositive. The CDR3: CASSLGQGSTDTQYF. Here the CDR3 DNA reads TGTGCCAGCAGCTTAGGACAGGGGAGCACAGATACGCAGTATTTT.